The present entry profiles one T cell receptor beta chain with its context. What it recognizes is unknown. A far larger clone differs by one base, so this is likely a read error. The sample is drawn from a study of shared clonotypes between healthy human individuals. Study results and limitations: A generally larger estimated richness was seen in naive subsets than in memory subsets. Only blood underwent sampling, and tissue repertoires likely differ.

Authors' methods: For the immunoSEQ data, sequences were junction-only without quality scores, so filtering differed. Sequencing was performed with immunoSEQ multiplex PCR; in TCRdb, only in-frame clones are kept and a portion is missing. That table gives V, J and clone size, and the DNA gave D and trimming. The data show about 680,000 clones, 73% seen once. Input material: memory CD4+ T cells sorted from blood. As to subset: CD45RA-negative fraction. The TCR comes from a woman aged 25 to 39 in good health.

The CDR3: CASSGLGIEAFF. CDR3 nucleotides: TGTGCCAGCTCAGGGCTCGGGATTGAAGCTTTCTTT. V is TRBV18 and J is TRBJ1-1; no reliable D call. V dropped 5 bases and J dropped 7 bases, with 11 bases sitting between them. Per germline, CDR1 KGHSH and CDR2 LQKENI. The CDR3 totals 12 residues. Full variable domain (outside the CDR3, taken from reference TRBV18 and TRBJ1-1): NAGVMQNPRHLVRRRGQEARLRCSPMKGHSHVYWYRQLPEEGLKFMVYLQKENIIDESGMPKERFSAEFPKEGPSILRIQQVVRGDSAAYFCASSGLGIEAFFGQGTRLTVV.